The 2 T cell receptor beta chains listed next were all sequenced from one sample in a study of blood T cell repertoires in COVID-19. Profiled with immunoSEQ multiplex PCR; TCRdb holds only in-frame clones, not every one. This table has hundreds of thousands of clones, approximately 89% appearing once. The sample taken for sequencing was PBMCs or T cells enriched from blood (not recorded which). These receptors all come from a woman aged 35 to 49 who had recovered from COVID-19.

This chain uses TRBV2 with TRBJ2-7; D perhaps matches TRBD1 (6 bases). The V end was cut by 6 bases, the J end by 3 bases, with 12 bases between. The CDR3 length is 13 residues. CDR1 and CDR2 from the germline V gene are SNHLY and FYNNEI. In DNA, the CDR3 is TGTGCCAGCAGGAATACAGGGCTCTACGAGCAGTACTTC. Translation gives CASRNTGLYEQYF.

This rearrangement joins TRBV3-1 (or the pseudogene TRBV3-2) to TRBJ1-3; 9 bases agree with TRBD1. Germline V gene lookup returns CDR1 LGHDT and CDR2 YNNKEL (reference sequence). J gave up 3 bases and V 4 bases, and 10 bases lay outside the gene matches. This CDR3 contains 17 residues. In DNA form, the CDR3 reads TGTGCCAGCAGCCTCCAATGGGACAGGGATGGTGGAAACACCATATATTTT. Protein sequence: CASSLQWDRDGGNTIYF.